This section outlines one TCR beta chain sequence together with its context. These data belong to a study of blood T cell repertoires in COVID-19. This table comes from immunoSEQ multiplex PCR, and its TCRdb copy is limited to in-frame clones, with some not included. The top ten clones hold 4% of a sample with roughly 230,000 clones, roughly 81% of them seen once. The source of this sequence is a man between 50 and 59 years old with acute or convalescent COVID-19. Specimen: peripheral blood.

The CDR3 DNA follows: TGTGCCAGCAGCTCCCTAGCGGGAGGTTGGGAGCAGTACTTC. This codes for CASSSLAGGWEQYF. V gene TRBV11-3 combines with J gene TRBJ2-7, with 11 bases aligning to TRBD2. Looked up from germline, CDR1 is SGHNT and CDR2 is YENEEA. The ends lost 4 bases at V and 7 bases at J; junction bases unmatched: 6. The CDR3 contains 14 residues.